Presented here are 7 T cell receptor beta chains from one specimen sequenced in a study of tumor and adjacent non-tumor tissue in lung cancer. A modified ARM-PCR protocol with three rounds of nested PCR amplified TCRbeta. Via MiXCR, TCRdb re-called the multiplex PCR reads, giving one row per CDR3 protein. The profile covers approximately 44,000 distinct CDR3 sequences, with more than 50% appearing a single time and 35% to 50% taken by the ten largest. RNA was extracted from bulk tissue without any cell sorting. The normal lung tissue was taken more than 3 cm from the tumor edge. Sequencing was carried out using distant non-tumor lung tissue. These receptor sequences come from a man in his fifties with non-small cell lung cancer.

Comments on this clonotype: A much larger clone lies one base from this, so it may be a read error. V gene TRBV28 combines with J gene TRBJ1-6; D possibly corresponds to TRBD1 (5 bases). CDR1 is MDHEN and CDR2 is SYDVKM in the germline V gene. This CDR3 has 16 amino acids. The DNA for the CDR3 is TGTGCCAGCACCTCTCCAGGGTCCGATCCTCGTTCACCCATCCACTTT. This gives the protein CASTSPGSDPRSPIHF. The full variable domain, completed using reference TRBV28 and TRBJ1-6, is DVKVTQSSRYLVKRTGEKVFLECVQDMDHENMFWYRQDPGLGLRLIYFSYDVKMKEKGDIPEGYSVSREKKERFSLILESASTNQTSMYLCASTSPGSDPRSPIHFGNGTRLTVT.

This clonotype has just one count. A read error may explain this, as a much larger clone is one base away. The conserved phenylalanine or tryptophan is not found at the CDR3 terminus, so this likely reflects a read error. This chain connects TRBV5-5 to TRBJ2-2, with D unclear. The CDR3 consists of 14 residues. In germline, CDR1 is SGHKS, CDR2 YYEKEE (reference sequence). V lost 0 bases to trimming and J lost 5 bases, with 8 bases between them. As DNA, the CDR3 is TGTGCCAGCAGCTTGGCATTTGTGACCGGGGAGCTGTTTTCT. As protein: CASSLAFVTGELFS.

On this clonotype: One end of the junction fails to match germline, which may point to a read error. The CDR3 protein is CVSSPGETTNYSYTF. DNA of the CDR3: TGTGTCAGCAGCCCGGGGGAGACGACTAACTATAGCTACACCTTC. This chain joins TRBV6-5 and TRBJ1-2; tentative D call: TRBD1 (5 bases). The CDR3 loop spans 15 amino acids. Germline lookup yields CDR1 MNHEY and CDR2 SVGAGI.

The V call is TRBV9, the J call TRBJ2-1, with D unclear. Between the trimmed V and J ends, which lost 5 bases and 9 bases, there was a span of 18 bases. Germline CDR1 and CDR2: SGDLS and YYNGEE. This CDR3 is built from 14 residues. CDR3 DNA: TGTGCCAGCAGTCCGAGTCCGACACACAGTGAGCAGTTCTTC. This translates into CASSPSPTHSEQFF.

There are many counts of this clonotype. The rearrangement uses TRBV10-2 and TRBJ2-1; D may be TRBD2 (5 bases). V lost 1 base and J lost 0, with 13 bases in between. Per germline, CDR1 WSHSY and CDR2 SAAADI. The CDR3 consists of 17 residues. DNA for the CDR3: TGCGCCAGCAGTGAGTTTAGCGCGGTAAGCTCCTACAATGAGCAGTTCTTC. As protein: CASSEFSAVSSYNEQFF.

This chain joins TRBV28 and TRBJ2-3; 7 bases map to TRBD2. Germline V lookup: CDR1 MDHEN, CDR2 SYDVKM. The trim removed 3 bases at V and 6 bases at J, leaving 21 bases unmatched. The CDR3 loop spans 19 amino acids. In nucleotides, the CDR3 is TGTGCCAGCAGTTTCCGACCTACGAACGGGAGGCCCCACCGGGATACGCAGTATTTT. It encodes CASSFRPTNGRPHRDTQYF.

Regarding this clonotype: A much more abundant neighbour one base away suggests this may be a read error. This rearrangement joins TRBV14 to TRBJ2-1, with a weak D call TRBD1 (5 bases). The CDR3 sequence is 13 residues long. Trimming cost V 3 bases and J 7 bases, with 10 bases left between them. Germline assignment: CDR1 SGHDN and CDR2 FVKESK. The CDR3 DNA reads as TGTGCCAGCAGCCACCTGACAGTAAATGAGCAGTTCTTC. This gives the protein CASSHLTVNEQFF.